These 19 T cell receptor beta chains originate from one sample sequenced in a study of T cells after yellow fever vaccination. TCRdb redid the calling of the 5' RACE reads with MiXCR, one entry per CDR3 protein. The sample contains about 300,000 distinct CDR3 sequences, 6.8% of which appear only once. The sample in question was PBMCs, obtained 35 to 50 days after the first yellow fever vaccination. These receptors were collected from a man between 18 and 29 years old who received the YFV17D yellow fever vaccine.

The chain uses TRBV20-1 and TRBJ2-3; 10 bases map to TRBD2. V was pared by 4 bases and J by 2 bases, with 6 bases of the junction left unmatched. The germline V gene encodes CDR1 DFQATT and CDR2 SNEGSKA (reference sequence). The CDR3 totals 15 residues. The CDR3 DNA follows: TGCAGTGCTACCCCAACTAGCGGGGCCACAGATACGCAGTATTTT. Translated, it gives CSATPTSGATDTQYF.

The chain recombines TRBV29-1 with TRBJ2-7; 8 bases fit TRBD2. This CDR3 contains 16 residues. The V gene end was trimmed by 0 bases and the J gene end by 1 base; junction bases not matched to a gene: 8. The germline gives CDR1 SQVTM, CDR2 ANQGSEA. In nucleotides, the CDR3 is TGCAGCGTTGAAGATCAGGGCGGGGGGCCATCCTACGAGCAGTACTTC. It is translated as CSVEDQGGGPSYEQYF.

This clonotype was seen only a few times. The chain employs TRBV27 and TRBJ2-5; possible D gene TRBD2, 5 bases. Germline V gives CDR1 MNHEY, CDR2 SMNVEV (reference sequence). V lost 0 bases and J 5 bases, leaving 13 bases between the germline ends. This CDR3 region has 15 residues. The CDR3 DNA follows: TGTGCCAGCAGTTTATCAGGACTCCCCAGGGAGACCCAGTACTTC. As protein: CASSLSGLPRETQYF.

Points on this clonotype: Germline and junction disagree at one end, which may indicate a read error. The chain uses TRBV19 and TRBJ2-5; 12 nucleotides agree with TRBD2. Per the germline V gene, CDR1 is LNHDA and CDR2 is SQIVND (reference sequence). CDR3 length: 13 residues. CDR3 nucleotides: TGTGCCAGTAGTACCCGGACTAGCGGGACCCAGTGCTTC. This gives the protein CASSTRTSGTQCF.

This clonotype was counted at least ten times. V gene TRBV19 combines with J gene TRBJ2-1; no clear D. V was trimmed by 5 bases and J by 1 base, leaving 9 bases between them. This CDR3 region has 14 residues. Germline CDR1 LNHDA, CDR2 SQIVND (reference sequence). The CDR3 spells CASSSTRSYNEQFF. The CDR3 region has the DNA TGTGCCAGTAGTTCGACGAGATCCTACAATGAGCAGTTCTTC.

This clonotype showed up just a few times. V usage is TRBV7-9 and J usage is TRBJ1-4, with D unresolved. Germline V gives CDR1 SEHNR, CDR2 FQNEAQ (reference sequence). The CDR3 has 16 amino acids. Trimming removed 1 base at V and 1 base at J, with 10 bases between. The CDR3 spells CASSLGWGRTNEKLFF. DNA for the CDR3: TGTGCCAGCAGCTTAGGATGGGGTAGAACTAATGAAAAACTGTTTTTT.

This clonotype has just a few counts. The chain joins TRBV7-9 to TRBJ2-5, with 7 bases lining up with TRBD2. Germline loops: CDR1 SEHNR, CDR2 FQNEAQ (reference sequence). Trimming cost V 5 bases and J 2 bases; bases outside gene matches: 5. CDR3 length: 14 residues. The CDR3 region is CASSQEGGQETQYF. Written as DNA, the CDR3 is TGTGCCAGCAGCCAAGAGGGAGGGCAAGAGACCCAGTACTTC.

The V call is TRBV4-1, the J call TRBJ1-1, with D hard to call. Germline V gene sequence: CDR1 MGHRA, CDR2 YSYEKL. Deletions cut 0 bases from V and 0 bases from J, with 11 bases between. The CDR3 is 16 residues long. CDR3 sequence: CASSQDRAKVNTEAFF. CDR3 nucleotides: TGCGCCAGCAGCCAAGATCGGGCCAAGGTGAACACTGAAGCTTTCTTT.

This clonotype was counted a few times. The chain is built from TRBV30 and TRBJ1-2; D unresolved. Trimming shortened V by 2 bases and J by 8 bases, and 15 bases separated the two germline ends. Germline loops: CDR1 GTSNPN, CDR2 SVGIG (reference sequence). CDR3 length: 13 amino acids. In DNA form, the CDR3 reads TGTGCCTGGAGTCCCATTTTCGTCGGCGGCTACACCTTC. Its translation: CAWSPIFVGGYTF.

This clonotype was picked up many times. The V gene is TRBV7-2, the J gene TRBJ2-1; the D is unclear. Trimming took 1 base from V and 11 from J, leaving 9 bases between them. The CDR3 contains 12 residues. The germline V gene has CDR1 SGHTA and CDR2 FQGNSA. The DNA for the CDR3 is TGTGCCAGCAGCTTAGGGGCACGGCAGCAGTTCTTC. Protein sequence: CASSLGARQQFF.

In this sample, this clonotype turned up a few times. The rearrangement links TRBV21-1 to TRBJ2-7; TRBD1 reflects the table's D call only, with no check against the DNA. TRBV21-1 is labeled a pseudogene. The CDR3 extends over 15 amino acids. CDR3 region: CASSGTEVDGYEQYV. Written as DNA, the CDR3 is TGTGCCAGCAGTGGGACAGAAGTAGACGGGTACGAGCAGTACGTC.

Only a few counts were recorded for this clonotype. V usage is TRBV11-2 and J usage is TRBJ2-4; D might be TRBD1 (6 bases). The V end was cut by 0 bases, the J end by 16 bases, with 19 bases between. CDR3 length: 14 amino acids. The germline CDR1 and CDR2 sequences are SGHAT and FQNNGV. CDR3 DNA sequence: TGTGCCAGCAGCTTAGATAGCACTAGAGGGGGTATCTACTTC. This gives the protein CASSLDSTRGGIYF.

This clonotype has more than one count but fewer than ten. The chain couples TRBV4-3 to TRBJ2-6; 7 bases fit TRBD1. Germline assignment: CDR1 LGHNA and CDR2 YSLEER. The CDR3 has 18 residues. Trimming at V came to 2 bases and at J to 3 bases, leaving 10 bases not matched to a gene. The CDR3 region is CASSQRKGGAGGANVLTF. Here the CDR3 DNA reads TGCGCCAGCAGCCAACGAAAAGGGGGCGCGGGTGGGGCCAACGTCCTGACTTTC.

A word on this clonotype: At one end the junction does not follow the germline gene, possibly because of a read error. The chain couples TRBV11-2 to TRBJ1-2; no clear D gene. From germline, CDR1 is SGHAT and CDR2 FQNNGV. The CDR3 sequence is 13 residues long. The CDR3 DNA is TGTGCCAGCGGCCTTGGGCCCCTCTATTGCTACACCTTC. Its protein product is CASGLGPLYCYTF.

The rearrangement joins TRBV10-3 to TRBJ2-7, with D maybe TRBD2 (5 bases). The CDR3 runs 14 residues. Deletions cut 11 bases from V and 7 bases from J, with 24 bases between. The germline gives CDR1 ENHRY, CDR2 SYGVKD. As DNA, the CDR3 is TGTGCCTTAACGGGCCAATTCGCAACGGGAGAGCAGTACGTC. Translating gives CALTGQFATGEQYV.

The chain is built from TRBV4-1 and TRBJ2-7, with D perhaps TRBD2 (5 bases). V gave up 1 base and J gave up 2 bases, with 9 bases separating them. The germline V gene encodes CDR1 MGHRA and CDR2 YSYEKL. The CDR3 is 14 amino acids. This chain's CDR3 is CASSQVYGTYEQYV. The CDR3 DNA sequence: TGCGCCAGCAGCCAAGTTTACGGGACCTACGAGCAGTACGTC.

This clonotype was found many times. This sequence joins TRBV5-1 and TRBJ2-2; TRBD2 matches 8 bases. CDR1 and CDR2 from the germline V gene are SGHRS and YFSETQ. The junction had 8 bases not matched to a gene; V was cut back by 6 bases and J by 1 base. The length of the CDR3 is 16 residues. CDR3 protein: CASTPPGRENTGELFF. The CDR3 DNA reads as TGCGCCAGCACGCCCCCCGGGAGGGAGAACACCGGGGAGCTGTTTTTT.

This clonotype was recorded many times. The chain links TRBV7-9 to TRBJ2-2; D remains ambiguous. The CDR3 length is 12 residues. Trimming removed 6 bases from V and 6 bases from J, with 8 bases in between. CDR1 is SEHNR and CDR2 is FQNEAQ in the germline V gene (reference sequence). The chain's CDR3 is CASSRAPGELFF. The CDR3 DNA reads TGTGCCAGCAGTCGCGCGCCCGGGGAGCTGTTTTTT.

This clonotype has a handful of counts. This chain joins TRBV30 and TRBJ2-7; TRBD1 agrees at 8 bases. The trim removed 3 bases at V and 4 bases at J, leaving 8 bases unmatched. Per the germline V gene, CDR1 is GTSNPN and CDR2 is SVGIG (reference sequence). The CDR3 extends over 14 amino acids. In DNA form, the CDR3 reads TGTGCCTGGAGGGAATCAGGGGGCCGGTACGAGCAGTACTTC. This codes for CAWRESGGRYEQYF.